Listed below are T cell receptor beta chains from one sample, sequenced in a study of blood T cells in healthy people across ages. TCRdb analysed the 5' RACE reads with MiXCR anew, one entry per CDR3 protein. Found here are around 650,000 distinct CDR3 sequences, 40% to 45% of them singletons; the top ten hold 30%. What was sequenced was blood. The receptors stem from a man older than 75 in good health. The CDR3 runs from the conserved cysteine through the conserved F or W. D genes are given only for firm matches. Expanded clones get a size class; other rows say once, few or many, or leave the size out.

J gene: TRBJ2-7
D gene: .
V gene: TRBV28
clone size: .
CDR3 DNA: TGTGCCAGCGGACCCCTTAGCGGATCCTTCTCCTACGAGCAGTACTTC
CDR3 protein: CASGPLSGSFSYEQYF

J gene: TRBJ2-2
D gene: .
V gene: TRBV10-3
clone size: few
CDR3 DNA: TGTGCCATCAGTAAGACAGCCCTGGACGGGGAGCTGTTTTTT
CDR3 protein: CAISKTALDGELFF

J gene: TRBJ2-1
D gene: TRBD2
V gene: TRBV9
clone size: .
CDR3 DNA: TGTGCCAGCAGCGAACTAGCGGGAGGGCCATTGGGGATACGGAATGAGCAGTTCTTC
CDR3 protein: CASSELAGGPLGIRNEQFF

J gene: TRBJ2-5
D gene: .
V gene: TRBV5-1
clone size: .
CDR3 DNA: TGCGCCAGCAGCGCCATCCCTACAGGGACCAGGGAGACCCAGTACTTC
CDR3 protein: CASSAIPTGTRETQYF

J gene: TRBJ1-5
D gene: TRBD1
V gene: TRBV7-2
clone size: .
CDR3 DNA: TGTGCCAGCAGCTCCCTTACAGGGGGGAATCAGCCCCAGCATTTT
CDR3 protein: CASSSLTGGNQPQHF

J gene: TRBJ2-7
D gene: TRBD2
V gene: TRBV2
clone size: .
CDR3 DNA: TGTGCCAGCAGTGACCGGGAGGGCCGGTACAATGAGCAGTACTTC
CDR3 protein: CASSDREGRYNEQYF

J gene: TRBJ2-4
D gene: .
V gene: TRBV28
clone size: .
CDR3 DNA: TGTGCCAGCAGTTCGGATCGGGCAGGTTCCAGGTCAAGAAACATTCAGTACTTC
CDR3 protein: CASSSDRAGSRSRNIQYF

J gene: TRBJ1-2
D gene: .
V gene: TRBV20-1
clone size: .
CDR3 DNA: TGCAGTGCTAGTCCGGGGGACGGTAAATATGGCTACACCTTC
CDR3 protein: CSASPGDGKYGYTF

J gene: TRBJ2-4
D gene: .
V gene: TRBV7-2
clone size: .
CDR3 DNA: TGTGCCAGCAGCAAGGAACAGGGCAAAAAAGAGACTCAGTACTTC
CDR3 protein: CASSKEQGKKETQYF

J gene: TRBJ2-3
D gene: .
V gene: TRBV6-6
clone size: .
CDR3 DNA: TGTGCCAGCAGAACGGGGCGAGATAAAGGGGATACGCAGTATTTT
CDR3 protein: CASRTGRDKGDTQYF

J gene: TRBJ2-7
D gene: .
V gene: TRBV12-3/TRBV12-4
clone size: .
CDR3 DNA: TGTGCCAGCAGCTTAGGCCCAGGCCGGATCCCCTACGAGCAGTACTTC
CDR3 protein: CASSLGPGRIPYEQYF

J gene: TRBJ2-3
D gene: TRBD2
V gene: TRBV11-2
clone size: .
CDR3 DNA: TGTGCCAGCAGCTTATTTTTAGCGGGAGGGCCGGGTAGCACAGATACGCAGTATTTT
CDR3 protein: CASSLFLAGGPGSTDTQYF